The next 5 T cell receptor beta chains were all read from a single sample in a study of cytomegalovirus exposure and HLA in healthy donors. 13 Jbeta primers and 60 Vbeta primers were used for the PCR. Profiling relied on immunoSEQ multiplex PCR, and the TCRdb table lists in-frame clones only, not all of them. Of fewer than 95,000 clones detected, around 85% appear once; the ten largest clones hold around 7%. Specimen: PBMCs. The receptors derive from a man aged 40-49 years in good health and CMV-seropositive.

J is TRBJ2-7 and V is TRBV11-3, with TRBD2 matching over 8 bases. This CDR3 region has 14 residues. The germline V gene encodes CDR1 SGHNT and CDR2 YENEEA. The ends lost 2 bases at V and 0 bases at J; junction bases unmatched: 0. CDR3 coding DNA: TGTGCCAGCAGCTTAAGCGGGAGCTCCTACGAGCAGTACTTC. Protein: CASSLSGSSYEQYF.

This clone was recorded once. DNA for the CDR3: TGTGCCAGCAGCCTCAGGGACAGGGACACCGGGGAGCTGTTTTTT. The encoded protein is CASSLRDRDTGELFF. The chain employs TRBV7-8 and TRBJ2-2; the match to TRBD1 covers 9 bases. J gave up 3 bases and V 5 bases, and 4 bases lay outside the gene matches. This CDR3 region has 15 residues. CDR1 SGHVS and CDR2 FQNEAQ come from the germline V gene.

This chain links TRBV27 with TRBJ2-1; 12 bases map to TRBD2. Germline loops: CDR1 MNHEY, CDR2 SMNVEV (reference sequence). The CDR3 spans 15 residues. V was clipped by 6 bases and J by 10 bases; unmatched bases: 10. The chain's CDR3 is CASSPSSSGGAEQFF. The CDR3 DNA is TGTGCCAGCAGCCCTTCCTCTAGCGGGGGGGCCGAGCAGTTCTTC.

The chain has TRBV29-1 and TRBJ1-1; tentative D call: TRBD1 (5 bases). CDR3 length equals 13 residues. Trimming took off 8 bases at V and 0 bases at J, with 13 bases between the two ends. Germline V CDR1 and CDR2: SQVTM, ANQGSEA. The CDR3 loop is CSSRVSMNTEAFF. CDR3 sequence (DNA): TGCAGCTCCAGGGTCAGCATGAACACTGAAGCTTTCTTT.

This rearrangement joins TRBV2 to TRBJ2-7, with 8 nucleotides matching TRBD1. Germline V gene lookup returns CDR1 SNHLY and CDR2 FYNNEI. V was pared by 0 bases and J by 6 bases, with 10 bases of the junction left unmatched. The CDR3 runs 16 residues. The CDR3 loop is CASSEASPAGGSEQYF. CDR3 in DNA: TGTGCCAGCAGTGAAGCCTCCCCAGCAGGGGGCAGCGAGCAGTACTTC. The variable domain in full, completed from reference TRBV2 and TRBJ2-7, reads EPEVTQTPSHQVTQMGQEVILRCVPISNHLYFYWYRQILGQKVEFLVSFYNNEISEKSEIFDDQFSVERPDGSNFTLKIRSTKLEDSAMYFCASSEASPAGGSEQYFGPGTRLTVT.